These 27 T cell receptor beta chains share one sample of origin, sequenced in a study of early stage breast cancer tumors. The table came from immunoSEQ multiplex PCR; TCRdb's copy has only in-frame clones and leaves some out. The sample includes fewer than 90,000 clones, around 85% of them seen just once. Sequencing input: blood. Receptors originate from a person aged 55 to 75 with breast cancer.

The CDR3 reads CASSLDANQPQHF. For the CDR3, the DNA is TGTGCCAGCAGCTTGGACGCCAATCAGCCCCAGCATTTT. The chain combines TRBV5-4 with TRBJ1-5; no firm D call. The CDR3 length is 13 residues. The V end was cut by 0 bases, the J end by 3 bases, with 4 bases between. CDR1 is SGHNT and CDR2 is YYREEE in the germline V gene (reference sequence).

This clone was seen only a few times. This chain joins TRBV30 and TRBJ2-2; D gene ambiguous. This CDR3 is built from 12 residues. V was shortened by 0 bases and J by 11 bases, with 10 bases between the two germline ends. Germline V gene sequence: CDR1 GTSNPN, CDR2 SVGIG (reference sequence). This CDR3 reads CAWSVKGVELFF. CDR3 in DNA: TGTGCCTGGAGTGTAAAGGGTGTCGAGCTGTTTTTT.

The J gene is TRBJ2-2, the V gene TRBV9; no clear D. CDR1 and CDR2 from the germline V gene are SGDLS and YYNGEE. The V end lost 5 bases, the J end lost 0 bases, and 8 bases lay between the germline ends. The CDR3 covers 14 residues. The CDR3 spells CASSAGANTGELFF. The CDR3 nucleotides read TGTGCCAGCAGTGCTGGTGCGAACACCGGGGAGCTGTTTTTT.

The chain employs TRBV7-3 and TRBJ2-5; 12 nucleotides line up with TRBD2. From germline, CDR1 is SGHTA and CDR2 FQGTGA. CDR3 length: 15 amino acids. Trimming took 5 bases from V and 4 from J; bases not matched to a gene: 5. The CDR3 region has the DNA TGTGCCAGCAGCCCGTTGGGACTAGCGGGAGAGACCCAGTACTTC. Translating gives CASSPLGLAGETQYF.

The chain is built from TRBV7-8 and TRBJ2-5; no clear D. From germline, CDR1 is SGHVS and CDR2 FQNEAQ. The CDR3 is 13 residues long. V gave up 8 bases and J gave up 4 bases, with 14 bases separating them. CDR3 region: CASGLGRLETQYF. The CDR3 DNA is TGTGCCAGCGGGTTGGGTCGGTTAGAGACCCAGTACTTC. The full variable domain, rest sourced from reference TRBV7-8 and TRBJ2-5, is GAGVSQSPRYKVAKRGQDVALRCDPISGHVSLFWYQQALGQGPEFLTYFQNEAQLDKSGLPSDRFFAERPEGSVSTLKIQRTQQEDSAVYLCASGLGRLETQYFGPGTRLLVL.

V and J are TRBV14 and TRBJ2-3; TRBD2 matches 7 bases. Germline V gene data show CDR1 as SGHDN and CDR2 as FVKESK. The CDR3 has 23 residues. J gave up 2 bases and V 1 base, and 27 bases lay outside the gene matches. The CDR3 loop is CASSQAPDLRGSRPSGDTDTQYF. The CDR3 DNA reads TGTGCCAGCAGCCAAGCCCCCGATTTGCGCGGGAGCAGGCCAAGCGGGGACACAGATACGCAGTATTTT. Complete variable domain (other parts from reference TRBV14 and TRBJ2-3): EAGVTQFPSHSVIEKGQTVTLRCDPISGHDNLYWYRRVMGKEIKFLLHFVKESKQDESGMPNNRFLAERTGGTYSTLKVQPAELEDSGVYFCASSQAPDLRGSRPSGDTDTQYFGPGTRLTVL.

V gene TRBV21-1 combines with J gene TRBJ1-3; the table gives TRBD1 as D, unverified against the DNA. TRBV21-1 is recorded as a pseudogene. This CDR3 has 18 residues. This chain's CDR3 is CASEKGGQSLASGNTIYF. The CDR3 DNA sequence: TGTGCCAGCGAAAAGGGCGGACAGTCCCTGGCCTCTGGAAACACCATATATTTT.

This chain joins TRBV7-9 and TRBJ2-3; D unresolved. From germline, CDR1 is SEHNR and CDR2 FQNEAQ (reference sequence). V gave up 5 bases and J gave up 5 bases, with 14 bases separating them. The CDR3 is made up of 14 amino acids. CDR3 region: CASSDLSRGDTQYF. In DNA, the CDR3 is TGTGCCAGCAGCGACCTATCGAGAGGAGATACGCAGTATTTT. Based on the CDR3 plus reference TRBV7-9 and TRBJ2-3, the full variable domain is DTGVSQNPRHKITKRGQNVTFRCDPISEHNRLYWYRQTLGQGPEFLTYFQNEAQLEKSRLLSDRFSAERPKGSFSTLEIQRTEQGDSAMYLCASSDLSRGDTQYFGPGTRLTVL.

The sample holds one count of this clone. The rearrangement joins TRBV13 to TRBJ2-3; the match to TRBD1 covers 9 bases. V lost 3 bases to trimming and J lost 5 bases; unmatched junction nucleotides: 6. Per the germline V gene, CDR1 is PRHDT and CDR2 is FYEKMQ (reference sequence). The CDR3 contains 15 residues. DNA for the CDR3: TGTGCCAGCAGCTTGGGACAGGGTGATGTAGATACGCAGTATTTT. Protein product: CASSLGQGDVDTQYF.

The chain is built from TRBV5-1 and TRBJ2-7; 8 nucleotides match TRBD2. The ends lost 4 bases at V and 3 bases at J; junction bases unmatched: 12. The CDR3 loop spans 16 amino acids. Germline assignment: CDR1 SGHRS and CDR2 YFSETQ. CDR3: CASSPGPRAGGYEQYF. DNA for the CDR3: TGCGCCAGCAGCCCCGGGCCGCGGGCGGGAGGCTACGAGCAGTACTTC.

V gene TRBV10-2 combines with J gene TRBJ2-7, with D maybe TRBD1 (6 bases). V was cut by 7 bases and J by 6 bases, with 10 bases left in between. Germline-derived CDR1 and CDR2 are WSHSY and SAAADI. CDR3 length: 11 residues. DNA of the CDR3: TGCGCCAGCATGCAGGGGTCCGAGCAGTACTTC. This codes for CASMQGSEQYF.

The chain uses TRBV6-5 and TRBJ2-7; D gene uncertain. The V gene's germline CDR1 is MNHEY and CDR2 SVGAGI. V was shortened by 4 bases and J by 6 bases, with 13 bases between the two germline ends. CDR3 length equals 13 residues. The CDR3 loop reads CASSSPTASEQYF. The CDR3 DNA follows: TGTGCCAGCAGTTCCCCGACCGCTAGCGAGCAGTACTTC.

This rearrangement joins TRBV18 to TRBJ2-7, with 10 bases identical to TRBD1. CDR1 KGHSH and CDR2 LQKENI come from the germline V gene. V lost 3 bases, J lost 4 bases, and 3 bases stayed unmatched. The CDR3 runs to 14 residues. CDR3 sequence reads: CASSPGTGAYEQYF. In DNA, the CDR3 is TGTGCCAGCTCACCCGGGACAGGGGCTTACGAGCAGTACTTC.

This clone was found a few times. V and J are TRBV27 and TRBJ1-1; D not certain. The germline gives CDR1 MNHEY, CDR2 SMNVEV (reference sequence). V lost 3 bases to trimming and J lost 4 bases, with 6 bases between them. This CDR3 region has 12 residues. This chain's CDR3 is CASSFRGTEAFF. The CDR3 bases are TGTGCCAGCAGTTTTCGGGGCACTGAAGCTTTCTTT.

The chain uses TRBV7-6 and TRBJ2-2; tentative D call: TRBD1 (6 bases). Germline V CDR1 and CDR2: SGHVS, FNYEAQ. This CDR3 spans 15 amino acids. V lost 1 base and J lost 6, with 12 bases in between. The CDR3: CASSLGGRWAGELFF. The CDR3 region has the DNA TGTGCCAGCAGCTTAGGGGGGCGTTGGGCCGGGGAGCTGTTTTTT.

The rearrangement joins TRBV6-1 to TRBJ2-7, with 10 nucleotides matching TRBD1. The germline V gene has CDR1 MNHNS and CDR2 SASEGT. V shed 4 bases, J shed 3 bases, and the junction held 3 bases outside the gene matches. The CDR3 loop spans 14 amino acids. The DNA for the CDR3 is TGTGCCAGCAGTGTCCGGGACAGGGGCTACGAGCAGTACTTC. Translated: CASSVRDRGYEQYF.

The chain combines TRBV5-1 with TRBJ1-1; TRBD1 matches at 9 bases. J gave up 8 bases and V 3 bases, and 5 bases lay outside the gene matches. This CDR3 comprises 13 residues. CDR1 and CDR2 (germline): SGHRS, YFSETQ. As DNA, the CDR3 is TGCGCCAGCAGCTGGGGACAGGGCGGAGAAGCTTTCTTT. Translated, it gives CASSWGQGGEAFF.

This clone has only a few counts. This chain uses TRBV5-1 with TRBJ1-6; possible D gene TRBD1, 5 bases. The V end was cut by 7 bases, the J end by 7 bases, with 12 bases between. The germline V gene encodes CDR1 SGHRS and CDR2 YFSETQ. The CDR3 has 13 residues. CDR3 amino acids: CASCRDVNSPLHF. CDR3 coding DNA: TGCGCCAGCTGCCGGGACGTGAATTCACCCCTCCACTTT.

J is TRBJ1-2 and V is TRBV30; D remains ambiguous. Germline CDR1 and CDR2: GTSNPN and SVGIG (reference sequence). The length of the CDR3 is 12 residues. The ends were cut back, 0 bases at V and 7 bases at J, with 9 bases in the middle. The CDR3, as DNA: TGTGCCTGGAGTGTAGGGCCCCGTGGCTACACCTTC. Its translation is CAWSVGPRGYTF.

The rearrangement uses TRBV10-3 and TRBJ2-1; 10 nucleotides match TRBD1. Trimming removed 5 bases from V and 10 bases from J; junction bases left unmatched: 8. The CDR3 extends over 14 amino acids. In germline, CDR1 is ENHRY, CDR2 SYGVKD. Here the CDR3 reads CAISPTGGPGEQFF. In nucleotides, the CDR3 is TGTGCCATCAGTCCGACAGGGGGCCCGGGGGAGCAGTTCTTC.

This rearrangement joins TRBV11-2 to TRBJ2-1; no definite D call. V lost 3 bases to trimming and J lost 5 bases, with 8 bases between them. This CDR3 spans 13 amino acids. Germline CDR1 is SGHAT and CDR2 is FQNNGV. The CDR3 DNA is TGTGCCAGCAGCTTTGGAAACCACAATGAGCAGTTCTTC. As protein: CASSFGNHNEQFF.

This clone was seen more than once but under ten times. The V call is TRBV5-4, the J call TRBJ1-6; D perhaps matches TRBD1 (5 bases). This CDR3 contains 13 residues. CDR1 and CDR2 from the germline V gene are SGHNT and YYREEE (reference sequence). V was trimmed by 3 bases and J by 12 bases, leaving 13 bases between them. CDR3 nucleotides: TGTGCCAGCAGCTACCAGGGTGAAGGACCCCTCCACTTT. It specifies CASSYQGEGPLHF.

The table lists this clone with a few counts. This sequence joins TRBV5-8 and TRBJ2-2; 8 bases fit TRBD1. Germline-derived CDR1 and CDR2 are SGHTS and YDEGEE. V was pared by 2 bases and J by 4 bases, with 4 bases of the junction left unmatched. This CDR3 spans 15 amino acids. DNA of the CDR3: TGTGCCAGCAGCTTCGGGACAGGTAGCACCGGGGAGCTGTTTTTT. It is translated as CASSFGTGSTGELFF.

The chain is built from TRBV29-1 and TRBJ2-2; D is unresolved. The length of the CDR3 is 13 residues. Germline V CDR1 and CDR2: SQVTM, ANQGSEA. Trimming took 0 bases from V and 6 from J, leaving 8 bases between them. CDR3 residues: CSVEDKGPGELFF. CDR3 bases: TGCAGCGTTGAAGACAAGGGCCCCGGGGAGCTGTTTTTT.

This clone has a single count. This rearrangement joins TRBV5-4 to TRBJ2-1, with 7 positions matching TRBD2. Germline V gene data show CDR1 as SGHNT and CDR2 as YYREEE (reference sequence). The CDR3 is 16 amino acids. After removal of 4 bases from V and 7 bases from J, the junction contained 14 bases not matched to a gene. Here the CDR3 DNA reads TGTGCCAGCAGCCACCGCAGGTCGGGAGGAGAAAATGAGCAGTTCTTC. It encodes CASSHRRSGGENEQFF.

The V gene is TRBV10-1, the J gene TRBJ2-2, with 8 bases lining up with TRBD1. V lost 4 bases to trimming and J lost 9 bases; unmatched junction nucleotides: 10. Germline CDR1 reads WNHNN; CDR2 reads SYGVQD (reference sequence). CDR3 length: 15 amino acids. In nucleotides, the CDR3 is TGCGCCAGCAGTGCGACAGGGGAGTCGGCCTGGGAGCTGTTTTTT. It is translated as CASSATGESAWELFF.

The CDR3 loop reads CAWAYRETKPQHF. The CDR3 nucleotides are TGTGCCTGGGCCTACAGGGAGACGAAGCCCCAGCATTTT. The chain has TRBV30 and TRBJ1-5; possibly TRBD1 for D (6 bases). The CDR3 has 13 amino acids. Trimming removed 5 bases from V and 8 bases from J, with 16 bases in between. The germline gives CDR1 GTSNPN, CDR2 SVGIG (reference sequence).